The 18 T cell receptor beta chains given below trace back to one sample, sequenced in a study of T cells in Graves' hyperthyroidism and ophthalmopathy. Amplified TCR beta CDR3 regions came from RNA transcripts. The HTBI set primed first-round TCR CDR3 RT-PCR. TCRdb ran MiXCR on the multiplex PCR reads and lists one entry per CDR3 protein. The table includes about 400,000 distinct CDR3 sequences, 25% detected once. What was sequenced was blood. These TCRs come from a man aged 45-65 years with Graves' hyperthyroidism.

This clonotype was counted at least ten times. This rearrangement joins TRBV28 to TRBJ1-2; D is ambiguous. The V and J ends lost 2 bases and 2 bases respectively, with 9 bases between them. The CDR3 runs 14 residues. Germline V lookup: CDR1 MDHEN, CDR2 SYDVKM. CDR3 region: CASSLLSGNYGYTF. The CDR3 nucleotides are TGTGCCAGCAGTTTACTGAGCGGGAACTATGGCTACACCTTC.

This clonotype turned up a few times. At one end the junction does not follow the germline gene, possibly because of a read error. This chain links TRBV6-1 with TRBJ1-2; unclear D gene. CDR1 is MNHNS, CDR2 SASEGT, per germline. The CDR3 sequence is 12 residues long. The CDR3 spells CASGEAARGYTF. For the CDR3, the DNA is TGTGCCAGCGGTGAGGCAGCAAGAGGCTACACCTTC.

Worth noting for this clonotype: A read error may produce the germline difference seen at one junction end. In nucleotides, the CDR3 is TGTGCCAGCAGCTTCTCGGGGACCCAGTACTTC. Encoded protein: CASSFSGTQYF. This chain uses TRBV5-1 with TRBJ2-5; no clear D gene. This CDR3 is built from 11 residues. Per germline, CDR1 SGHRS and CDR2 YFSETQ. The variable domain in full, with the rest retrieved from reference TRBV5-1 and TRBJ2-5, is KAGVTQTPRYLIKTRGQQVTLSCSPISGHRSVSWYQQTPGQGLQFLFEYFSETQRNKGNFPGRFSGRQFSNSRSEMNVSTLELGDSALYLCASSFSGTQYFGPGTRLLVL.

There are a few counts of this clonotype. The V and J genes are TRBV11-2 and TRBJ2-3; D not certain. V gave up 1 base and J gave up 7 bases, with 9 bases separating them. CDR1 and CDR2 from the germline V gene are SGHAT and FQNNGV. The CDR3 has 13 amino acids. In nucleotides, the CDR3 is TGTGCCAGCAGCTTAGCGGCTAGTAATACGCAGTATTTT. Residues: CASSLAASNTQYF.

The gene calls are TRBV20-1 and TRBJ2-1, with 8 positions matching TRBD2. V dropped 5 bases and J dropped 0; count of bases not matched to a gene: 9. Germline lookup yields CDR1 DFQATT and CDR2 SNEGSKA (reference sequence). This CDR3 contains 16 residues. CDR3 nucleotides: TGCAGTGCTCCCTACCGGGGGGGGAGCTCCTACAATGAGCAGTTCTTC. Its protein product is CSAPYRGGSSYNEQFF.

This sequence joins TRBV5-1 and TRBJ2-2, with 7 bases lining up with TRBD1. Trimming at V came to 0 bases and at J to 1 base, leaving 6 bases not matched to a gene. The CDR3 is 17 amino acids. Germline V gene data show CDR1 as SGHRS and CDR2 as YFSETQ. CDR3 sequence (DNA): TGCGCCAGCAGCTTGGCAACGACAGGGTTGAACACCGGGGAGCTGTTTTTT. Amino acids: CASSLATTGLNTGELFF.

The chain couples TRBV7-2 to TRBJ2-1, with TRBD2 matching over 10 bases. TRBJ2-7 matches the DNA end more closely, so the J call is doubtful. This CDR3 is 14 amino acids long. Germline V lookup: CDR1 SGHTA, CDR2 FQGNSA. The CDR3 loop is CASSSSGRNNEQYF. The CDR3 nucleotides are TGTGCCAGCAGCTCTAGCGGGAGAAACAATGAGCAGTACTTC.

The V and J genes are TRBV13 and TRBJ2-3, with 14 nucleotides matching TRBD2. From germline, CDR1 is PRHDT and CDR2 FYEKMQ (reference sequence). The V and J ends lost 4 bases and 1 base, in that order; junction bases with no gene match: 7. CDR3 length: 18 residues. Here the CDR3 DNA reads TGTGCCAGCAGCTCGACTAGCGGGAGGGATATTGGCACAGATACGCAGTATTTT. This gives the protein CASSSTSGRDIGTDTQYF. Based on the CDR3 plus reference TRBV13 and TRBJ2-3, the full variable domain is AAGVIQSPRHLIKEKRETATLKCYPIPRHDTVYWYQQGPGQDPQFLISFYEKMQSDKGSIPDRFSAQQFSDYHSELNMSSLELGDSALYFCASSSTSGRDIGTDTQYFGPGTRLTVL.

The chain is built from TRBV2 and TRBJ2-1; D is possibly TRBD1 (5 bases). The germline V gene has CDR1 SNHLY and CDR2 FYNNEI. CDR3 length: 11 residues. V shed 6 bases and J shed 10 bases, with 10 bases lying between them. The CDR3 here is CASSIDSEQFF. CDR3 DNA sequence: TGTGCCAGCAGCATAGACAGCGAGCAGTTCTTC. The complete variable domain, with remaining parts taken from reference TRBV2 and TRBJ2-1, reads EPEVTQTPSHQVTQMGQEVILRCVPISNHLYFYWYRQILGQKVEFLVSFYNNEISEKSEIFDDQFSVERPDGSNFTLKIRSTKLEDSAMYFCASSIDSEQFFGPGTRLTVL.

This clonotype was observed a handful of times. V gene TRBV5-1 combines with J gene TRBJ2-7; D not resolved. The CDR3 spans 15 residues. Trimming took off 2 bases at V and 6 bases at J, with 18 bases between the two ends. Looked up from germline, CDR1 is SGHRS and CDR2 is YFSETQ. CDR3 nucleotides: TGCGCCAGCAGCTTCTCCGCAGGTGGCATTAGCGAGCAGTACTTC. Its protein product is CASSFSAGGISEQYF.

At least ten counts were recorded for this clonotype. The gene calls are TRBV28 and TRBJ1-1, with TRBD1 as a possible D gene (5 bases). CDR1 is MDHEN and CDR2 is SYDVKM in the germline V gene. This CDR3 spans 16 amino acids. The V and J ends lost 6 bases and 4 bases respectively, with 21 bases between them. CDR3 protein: CASRRNQGLPGTEAFF. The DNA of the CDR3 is TGTGCCAGCAGACGCAACCAGGGTTTGCCGGGCACTGAAGCTTTCTTT.

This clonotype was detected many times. The CDR3 DNA reads TGTGCCAGCAGTTTTCGGTGGACTGAAGCTTTCTTT. This translates into CASSFRWTEAFF. The J gene is TRBJ1-1, the V gene TRBV28, with unresolved D. Trimming left V 3 bases short and J 5 bases short, with 7 bases between. The germline V gene has CDR1 MDHEN and CDR2 SYDVKM. The CDR3 totals 12 residues.

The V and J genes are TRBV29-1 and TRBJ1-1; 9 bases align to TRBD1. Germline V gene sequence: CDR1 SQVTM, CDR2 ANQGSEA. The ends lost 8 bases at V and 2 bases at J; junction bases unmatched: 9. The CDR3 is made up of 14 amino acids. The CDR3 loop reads CSRRTGEGNTEAFF. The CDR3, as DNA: TGCAGCCGCCGGACAGGGGAGGGCAACACTGAAGCTTTCTTT.

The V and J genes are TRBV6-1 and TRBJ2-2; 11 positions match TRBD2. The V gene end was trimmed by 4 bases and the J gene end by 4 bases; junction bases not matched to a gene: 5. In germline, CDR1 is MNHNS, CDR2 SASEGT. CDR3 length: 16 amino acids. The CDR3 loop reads CASSGTSGPTTGELFF. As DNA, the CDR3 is TGTGCCAGCAGTGGGACTAGCGGGCCAACCACCGGGGAGCTGTTTTTT.

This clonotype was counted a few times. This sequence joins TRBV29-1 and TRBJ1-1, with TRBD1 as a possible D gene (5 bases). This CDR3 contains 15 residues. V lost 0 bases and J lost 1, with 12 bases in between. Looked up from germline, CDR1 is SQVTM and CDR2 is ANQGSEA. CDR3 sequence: CSVEDLGGRNTEAFF. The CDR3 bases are TGCAGCGTTGAAGATCTTGGGGGGAGGAACACTGAAGCTTTCTTT.

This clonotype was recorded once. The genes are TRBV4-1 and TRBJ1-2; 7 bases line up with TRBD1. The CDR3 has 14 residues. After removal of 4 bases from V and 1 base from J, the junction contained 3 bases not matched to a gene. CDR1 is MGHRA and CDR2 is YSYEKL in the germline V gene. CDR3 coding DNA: TGCGCCAGCAGCCCGGGACAGAATAACTATGGCTACACCTTC. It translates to CASSPGQNNYGYTF.

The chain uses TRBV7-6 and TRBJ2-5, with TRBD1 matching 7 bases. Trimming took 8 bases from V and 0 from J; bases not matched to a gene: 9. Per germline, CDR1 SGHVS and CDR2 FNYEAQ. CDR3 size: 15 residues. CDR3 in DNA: TGTGCCAGCCGCCGGGCAGGGGGTTACCAAGAGACCCAGTACTTC. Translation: CASRRAGGYQETQYF.

The CDR3 reads CASSSRTTGVRINEQFF. The CDR3 nucleotides read TGTGCCAGCAGCTCCAGAACTACAGGGGTAAGGATCAATGAGCAGTTCTTC. The chain couples TRBV3-1 to TRBJ2-1, with 7 nucleotides matching TRBD1. V was pared by 5 bases and J by 6 bases, with 16 bases of the junction left unmatched. This CDR3 contains 17 residues. Germline assignment: CDR1 LGHDT and CDR2 YNNKEL (reference sequence).